These T cell receptor beta chains were read from a single sample in a study of control samples from healthy donors and cancer patients. TCRdb keeps only in-frame clones here, not all; method: immunoSEQ multiplex PCR. The sample consists of roughly 90,000 clones, roughly 86% of them appearing once. Sequencing was performed on blood. These receptors were obtained from a woman aged 55-70 years in good health. The conserved cysteine and the conserved F or W are not part of the CDR3 here.

>TRBJ2-1|TRBV28|9
ASSQLPLLF
>TRBJ2-5|TRBV5-4|12
ASSLGVSQETQY
>TRBJ2-5|TRBV19|12
ASSDRTGQETQY
>TRBJ2-1|TRBV27|13
ASSLRRGAYNEQF
>TRBJ1-2|TRBV5-1|11
ASTKGQGEGYT
>TRBJ2-4|TRBV18|10
ASSNRTGTEY
>TRBJ2-3|TRBV6-5|13
ASSRSGGASDTQY
>TRBJ2-5|TRBV18|9
ASSRQETQY
>TRBJ2-3|TRBV15|13
ATSSAGTGADTQY
>TRBJ2-5|TRBV6-5|12
ASSWDGGRKTQY